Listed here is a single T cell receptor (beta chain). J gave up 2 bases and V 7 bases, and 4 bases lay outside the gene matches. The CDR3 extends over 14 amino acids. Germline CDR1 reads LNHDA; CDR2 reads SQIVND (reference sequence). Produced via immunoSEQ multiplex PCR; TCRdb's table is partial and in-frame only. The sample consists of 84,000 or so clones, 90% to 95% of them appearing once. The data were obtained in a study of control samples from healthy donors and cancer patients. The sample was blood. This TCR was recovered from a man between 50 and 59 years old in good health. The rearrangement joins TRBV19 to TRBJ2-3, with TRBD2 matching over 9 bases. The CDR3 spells CASNSGGFTDTQYF. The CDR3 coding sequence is TGTGCCAGTAACAGCGGGGGGTTCACAGATACGCAGTATTTT.